A selection of T cell receptor beta chains follows, all from one sample in a study of CD8 T cells in ankylosing spondylitis. TCRdb re-called the 5' RACE reads through MiXCR, storing one row per CDR3 protein. The sample holds 30,000 to 35,000 distinct CDR3 sequences, more than 30% seen once. The specimen was synovial fluid, either unsorted or a sorted T cell fraction (not recorded which). The receptors were sampled from a male donor with ankylosing spondylitis. CDR3s include the opening cysteine and the closing phenylalanine or tryptophan. A D gene is named only where the DNA matches it firmly. The listing skips clone size in some rows; elsewhere it reads once, few, many or a size class.

clone_size: NA; j_call: TRBJ2-3; v_call: TRBV11-2; d_call: TRBD2; cdr3_aa: CASSLEVGLAGGPSFGDTQYF; cdr3_nt: TGTGCCAGCAGCTTAGAGGTCGGGCTAGCGGGAGGGCCCTCGTTTGGAGATACGCAGTATTTT
clone_size: few; j_call: TRBJ2-2; v_call: TRBV20-1; d_call: NA; cdr3_aa: CSLGGGPGELFF; cdr3_nt: TGCAGTTTAGGGGGGGGACCCGGGGAGCTGTTTTTT
clone_size: many; j_call: TRBJ2-1; v_call: TRBV5-4; d_call: NA; cdr3_aa: CASSLNFFNEQFF; cdr3_nt: TGTGCCAGCAGCTTGAATTTCTTCAATGAGCAGTTCTTC
clone_size: once; j_call: TRBJ1-3; v_call: TRBV7-9; d_call: NA; cdr3_aa: CASSLATWTHNGIYF; cdr3_nt: TGTGCCAGCAGCTTAGCTACCTGGACGCATAATGGCATATATTTT
clone_size: many; j_call: TRBJ2-3; v_call: TRBV27; d_call: NA; cdr3_aa: CASSLFVGLGTDTQYF; cdr3_nt: TGTGCCAGCAGTTTATTCGTGGGTTTGGGTACAGATACGCAGTATTTT
clone_size: many; j_call: TRBJ2-4; v_call: TRBV20-1; d_call: NA; cdr3_aa: CSASQGNIQYF; cdr3_nt: TGCAGTGCTAGCCAGGGAAACATTCAGTACTTC
clone_size: NA; j_call: TRBJ2-7; v_call: TRBV27; d_call: TRBD2; cdr3_aa: CASSLTPGLANEQYF; cdr3_nt: TGTGCCAGCAGCTTAACCCCGGGACTAGCGAACGAGCAGTACTTC
clone_size: few; j_call: TRBJ1-4; v_call: TRBV27; d_call: TRBD1; cdr3_aa: CASRAGGSNEKLFF; cdr3_nt: TGTGCCAGCAGGGCAGGGGGGTCTAATGAAAAACTGTTTTTT
clone_size: few; j_call: TRBJ1-6; v_call: TRBV5-6; d_call: NA; cdr3_aa: CASSLSNNSPLHF; cdr3_nt: TGTGCCAGCAGCCTCTCCAATAATTCACCCCTCCACTTT
clone_size: few; j_call: TRBJ2-5; v_call: TRBV20-1; d_call: NA; cdr3_aa: CSALPRVLLRPGETQYF; cdr3_nt: TGCAGTGCCCTCCCCCGGGTCCTACTACGACCAGGAGAGACCCAGTACTTC
clone_size: NA; j_call: TRBJ1-2; v_call: TRBV3-1; d_call: NA; cdr3_aa: CASCTPDGPTSPYGYTF; cdr3_nt: TGTGCCAGCTGCACCCCTGATGGGCCGACGAGTCCCTATGGCTACACCTTC
clone_size: few; j_call: TRBJ1-2; v_call: TRBV4-2; d_call: NA; cdr3_aa: CASQPGGDKGGYTF; cdr3_nt: TGTGCCAGTCAGCCCGGGGGAGATAAAGGTGGCTACACCTTC
clone_size: NA; j_call: TRBJ1-2; v_call: TRBV13; d_call: NA; cdr3_aa: CASSTGNYGYTF; cdr3_nt: TGTGCCAGCAGCACCGGGAACTATGGCTACACCTTC
clone_size: NA; j_call: TRBJ1-1; v_call: TRBV20-1; d_call: TRBD1; cdr3_aa: CSAAPRDRASNTEAFF; cdr3_nt: TGCAGTGCAGCCCCCCGCGACAGGGCTTCGAACACTGAAGCTTTCTTT
clone_size: NA; j_call: TRBJ2-1; v_call: TRBV24-1; d_call: NA; cdr3_aa: CATSGWSHEQFF; cdr3_nt: TGTGCCACCAGTGGGTGGAGCCATGAGCAGTTCTTC
clone_size: few; j_call: TRBJ1-4; v_call: TRBV7-9; d_call: NA; cdr3_aa: CASSFPGQHNEKLFF; cdr3_nt: TGTGCCAGCAGCTTCCCTGGGCAGCACAATGAAAAACTGTTTTTT
clone_size: NA; j_call: TRBJ2-3; v_call: TRBV18; d_call: TRBD2; cdr3_aa: CASSTGTSGADTQYF; cdr3_nt: TGTGCCAGCTCAACCGGGACTAGCGGAGCAGATACGCAGTATTTT
clone_size: NA; j_call: TRBJ1-2; v_call: TRBV11-3; d_call: TRBD1; cdr3_aa: CASSRDSNYGYTF; cdr3_nt: TGTGCCAGCAGCAGGGACAGCAACTATGGCTACACCTTC
clone_size: NA; j_call: TRBJ2-1; v_call: TRBV30; d_call: NA; cdr3_aa: CAWSPTRSGNEQFF; cdr3_nt: TGTGCCTGGAGTCCCACTAGGAGCGGCAATGAGCAGTTCTTC
clone_size: NA; j_call: TRBJ2-3; v_call: TRBV3-1; d_call: TRBD2; cdr3_aa: CASSHWGTSGHSTDTQYF; cdr3_nt: TGTGCCAGCAGCCATTGGGGGACTAGCGGGCATAGCACAGATACGCAGTATTTT
clone_size: few; j_call: TRBJ2-7; v_call: TRBV5-4; d_call: NA; cdr3_aa: CASSLLGAGDYEQYF; cdr3_nt: TGTGCCAGCAGCTTACTGGGGGCAGGGGATTACGAGCAGTACTTC
clone_size: few; j_call: TRBJ2-1; v_call: TRBV24-1; d_call: NA; cdr3_aa: CAVVSPILPNEQFF; cdr3_nt: TGTGCCGTAGTTTCACCTATTCTGCCCAATGAGCAGTTCTTC